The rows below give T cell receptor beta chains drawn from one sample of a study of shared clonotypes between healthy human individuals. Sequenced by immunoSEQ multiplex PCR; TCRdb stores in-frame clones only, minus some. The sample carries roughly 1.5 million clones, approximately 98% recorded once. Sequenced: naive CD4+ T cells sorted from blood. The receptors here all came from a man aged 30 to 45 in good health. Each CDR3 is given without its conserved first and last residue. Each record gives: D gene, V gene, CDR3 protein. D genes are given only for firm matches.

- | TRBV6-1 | ASKQGPNTEAF
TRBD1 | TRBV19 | ASRRDSGYSNQPQH
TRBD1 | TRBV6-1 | ASNLGTGVYNEQF
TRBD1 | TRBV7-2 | ASSSTGLGQPQH
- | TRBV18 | ASSPFTGSEAF
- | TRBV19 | ASSIVGGNQPQH
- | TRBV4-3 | ASSLSGGYGYT
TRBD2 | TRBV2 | ASIAGEAYEQY
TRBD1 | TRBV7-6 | ASSLVRTGRSYNEQF
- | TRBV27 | ASSRTATEAF
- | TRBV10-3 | AISEYVSSYEQY
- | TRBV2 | ASSIGTFTDTQY